In its sample, the clone carrying this T cell receptor beta chain was seen many times. Antigen: not known. Each molecule of TCR cDNA was tagged with one unique molecular identifier. TCRdb independently ran MiXCR on the 5' RACE reads; one entry per CDR3 protein. Altogether about 27,000 distinct CDR3 sequences are present, around 6.5% being singletons, with the ten largest covering 24%. V was pared by 6 bases and J by 1 base, with 12 bases between. Germline loops: CDR1 DFQATT, CDR2 SNEGSKA (reference sequence). This CDR3 is 13 amino acids long. The sample belongs to a study of spatial heterogeneity in lung cancer. Study-wide background: Unique TCR and UMI combinations averaged more than ten appearances each in raw reads.

Time point meaning: sample taken at primary tumor resection. General observations from the study: Ubiquitous expanded TCR counts tracked ubiquitous nonsynonymous mutations; regional expanded TCR counts tracked regional nonsynonymous mutations. Coverage of tumor T cells, an estimated figure, was roughly 6.9% for alpha and about 14% for beta chains. Tumors with more nonsynonymous mutations had more expanded intratumoral alpha and beta TCRs.

The chain links TRBV20-1 to TRBJ2-5; D perhaps matches TRBD2 (5 bases). The sequencing here drew on lung tumor tissue, taken at surgery. This clonotype originated in a male donor with early-stage non-small cell lung cancer. CDR3 DNA: TGCAGTGCCTCCGTACGGGGCCAAGAGACCCAGTACTTC. Protein sequence: CSASVRGQETQYF.